This entry is about one T cell receptor beta chain. The CDR3 is 15 amino acids. Germline V gene sequence: CDR1 LGHNA, CDR2 YSLEER. V trimming: 4 bases; J trimming: 5 bases; junction bases outside the gene matches: 8. These data belong to a study of blood T cell repertoires in COVID-19. Across the whole study: Samples came from the United States, Italy and Spain, spanning acute and convalescent COVID-19. Sources were T cells, B-cell-depleted T cells, or PBMCs; the material itself was cDNA or gDNA.

As handled by the study authors: Estimation of nucleated cell counts was performed using reference gene primer amplification. Profiled with immunoSEQ multiplex PCR; TCRdb holds only in-frame clones, not every one. V and J calls and clone size are as listed in that table; D and trimming were resolved from the DNA. The repertoire has around 100,000 clones, more than 80% of them found once; the top ten carry under 30%. The sequenced sample consisted of peripheral blood. The source is a man between 60 and 75 years old with acute or convalescent COVID-19. The V and J genes are TRBV4-3 and TRBJ1-2; 9 bases agree with TRBD1. For the CDR3, the DNA is TGCGCCAGCAGCCGCGTACAGGGGGCCCTTTATGGCTACACCTTC. This codes for CASSRVQGALYGYTF.